Below are 26 T cell receptor beta chains sequenced from a single sample in a study of blood T cell repertoires in COVID-19. Generated by immunoSEQ multiplex PCR, the TCRdb table keeps only in-frame clones and is missing some. The sample lists fewer than 200,000 clones, around 87% occurring once. The specimen sequenced was peripheral blood. The receptors here all came from a woman older than 75 with COVID-19, enrolled during active disease.

The chain is built from TRBV10-3 and TRBJ1-1; 11 bases are shared with TRBD1. CDR1 is ENHRY, CDR2 SYGVKD, per germline. This CDR3 spans 14 amino acids. Trimming took 6 bases from V and 5 from J; bases not matched to a gene: 5. The chain's CDR3 is CAIRGTGGVTEAFF. The CDR3 nucleotides read TGTGCCATCAGAGGGACAGGGGGTGTGACTGAAGCTTTCTTT.

The chain combines TRBV4-3 with TRBJ1-6, with 7 nucleotides matching TRBD1. Germline trimming cut 0 bases from V and 9 bases from J; bases unmatched to any gene: 8. The CDR3 runs to 16 residues. CDR1 is LGHNA, CDR2 YSLEER, per germline. The CDR3 protein is CASSQDLLGGFSPLHF. The CDR3 region has the DNA TGCGCCAGCAGCCAAGATCTGTTAGGGGGCTTTTCACCCCTCCACTTT.

The J gene is TRBJ2-1, the V gene TRBV7-6; 10 bases match TRBD2. Per germline, CDR1 SGHVS and CDR2 FNYEAQ. Trimming cost V 5 bases and J 8 bases; bases outside gene matches: 9. This CDR3 is 15 amino acids long. CDR3 sequence: CASSPRASGSYEQFF. CDR3 coding DNA: TGTGCCAGCAGCCCTCGGGCTAGCGGGAGCTATGAGCAGTTCTTC. The entire variable domain, with the rest obtained from reference TRBV7-6 and TRBJ2-1, is as follows: GAGVSQSPRYKVTKRGQDVALRCDPISGHVSLYWYRQALGQGPEFLTYFNYEAQQDKSGLPNDRFSAERPEGSISTLTIQRTEQRDSAMYRCASSPRASGSYEQFFGPGTRLTVL.

V usage is TRBV5-5 and J usage is TRBJ2-7; 10 bases fit TRBD1. The CDR3 spans 18 residues. The V gene end was trimmed by 4 bases and the J gene end by 3 bases; junction bases not matched to a gene: 16. Germline loops: CDR1 SGHKS, CDR2 YYEKEE (reference sequence). The CDR3 here is CASSLNSGTGAHYYEQYF. CDR3 DNA: TGTGCCAGCAGCCTGAACTCCGGGACAGGGGCGCACTACTACGAGCAGTACTTC.

DNA for the CDR3: TGTGCCAGCAGCTTAGAGTCTAGCGGGGGATACGAGCAGTACTTC. This encodes CASSLESSGGYEQYF. The chain joins TRBV7-2 to TRBJ2-7; TRBD2 agrees at 10 bases. The CDR3 has 15 amino acids. Germline CDR1 and CDR2: SGHTA and FQGNSA. The V and J ends lost 1 base and 4 bases, in that order; junction bases with no gene match: 4.

The chain uses TRBV4-3 and TRBJ2-7; TRBD1 matches 7 bases. The germline V gene encodes CDR1 LGHNA and CDR2 YSLEER. The CDR3 runs 13 residues. V trimming: 0 bases; J trimming: 7 bases; junction bases outside the gene matches: 3. The CDR3 coding sequence is TGCGCCAGCAGCCAAGAGAGGGGGCGGGAGCAGTACTTC. Protein: CASSQERGREQYF.

DNA for the CDR3: TGTGCCAGCAGCAAAGCTTTACTAGCGTACGAGCAGTACTTC. This encodes CASSKALLAYEQYF. This chain connects TRBV21-1 to TRBJ2-7; the DNA was not compared with TRBD2, the D call given in the table. TRBV21-1 represents a pseudogene. This CDR3 has 14 residues.

This clone was picked up a small number of times. The V and J genes are TRBV24-1 and TRBJ1-1; tentative D call: TRBD1 (6 bases). The CDR3 consists of 13 residues. The ends were cut back, 4 bases at V and 5 bases at J, with 10 bases in the middle. CDR1 and CDR2 (germline): KGHDR, SFDVKD. The DNA of the CDR3 is TGTGCCACCAGTGAGTGGACAGTTACTGAAGCTTTCTTT. Protein: CATSEWTVTEAFF.

The chain's CDR3 is CASSSQGVNQPQHF. DNA of the CDR3: TGTGCCAGTAGTTCACAGGGCGTTAATCAGCCCCAGCATTTT. The chain carries TRBV19 and TRBJ1-5; maybe TRBD1 (6 bases). V lost 5 bases to trimming and J lost 4 bases, with 12 bases between them. Looked up from germline, CDR1 is LNHDA and CDR2 is SQIVND (reference sequence). This CDR3 has 14 residues.

This chain uses TRBV7-9 with TRBJ1-5; D unclear. CDR1 is SEHNR and CDR2 is FQNEAQ in the germline V gene (reference sequence). V lost 1 base and J 2 bases, leaving 9 bases between the germline ends. The CDR3 runs to 15 residues. The CDR3 bases are TGTGCCAGCAGCTTAGTAGAGGGTGGCAATCAGCCCCAGCATTTT. Residues: CASSLVEGGNQPQHF.

This clone was observed a single time. The chain's CDR3 is CASSPDLGQGTDTIYF. CDR3 coding DNA: TGTGCCAGCAGCCCAGACCTCGGGCAGGGAACAGACACCATATATTTT. This chain joins TRBV4-2 and TRBJ1-3; D may be TRBD1 (5 bases). V lost 4 bases to trimming and J lost 8 bases, with 21 bases between them. Per the germline V gene, CDR1 is LGHNA and CDR2 is YNFKEQ. CDR3 length equals 16 residues.

Note on this clone: Sequence at one end of the junction differs from germline and may be a read error. For the CDR3, the DNA is TGTGCTAGCAGCTCAGGCAACACAGATACGCAGTATTTT. Translated: CASSSGNTDTQYF. This chain uses TRBV7-7 with TRBJ2-3; D is uncertain. The CDR3 has 13 amino acids. CDR1 is SSHAT, CDR2 FNYEAQ, per germline (reference sequence).

The rearrangement links TRBV24-1 to TRBJ2-5; D is perhaps TRBD1 (5 bases). The length of the CDR3 is 14 residues. Germline values: CDR1 KGHDR, CDR2 SFDVKD. V was trimmed by 5 bases and J by 5 bases, leaving 14 bases between them. The CDR3 sequence: CATSAHGQGETQYF. The CDR3 DNA reads TGTGCCACCAGTGCCCACGGTCAGGGTGAGACCCAGTACTTC.

V and J are TRBV9 and TRBJ2-7; 9 bases are shared with TRBD1. The CDR3 totals 16 residues. Germline CDR1 is SGDLS and CDR2 is YYNGEE. V shed 4 bases, J shed 1 base, and the junction held 9 bases outside the gene matches. The CDR3 loop is CASSPSGGTGSYEQYF. DNA for the CDR3: TGTGCCAGCAGCCCCTCGGGCGGGACAGGGTCCTACGAGCAGTACTTC.

The rearrangement joins TRBV6-6 to TRBJ2-7; 10 bases are shared with TRBD1. J was trimmed by 2 bases and V by 4 bases; bases with no gene match: 8. Germline CDR1 and CDR2: MNHNY and SVGAGI (reference sequence). The CDR3 has 16 amino acids. The CDR3 loop reads CASSLLGDRGPYEQYF. The CDR3 nucleotides read TGTGCCAGCAGTTTACTTGGGGACAGGGGCCCCTACGAGCAGTACTTC.

Remarks on this clone: Different DNA sequences within this sample yield the same CDR3. The rearrangement joins TRBV7-2 to TRBJ1-1, with D possibly matching TRBD1 (6 bases). This CDR3 is 14 amino acids long. The germline V gene encodes CDR1 SGHTA and CDR2 FQGNSA. V was clipped by 0 bases and J by 5 bases, with 10 bases between them. CDR3: CASSLAQGGTEAFF. The CDR3 region has the DNA TGTGCCAGCAGCTTAGCACAGGGTGGGACTGAAGCTTTCTTT.

The chain links TRBV28 to TRBJ1-4, with 11 nucleotides matching TRBD1. This CDR3 has 15 amino acids. Losses at the gene ends were 5 bases for V and 8 bases for J; bases not matched to a gene: 7. Germline V gene data show CDR1 as MDHEN and CDR2 as SYDVKM. Here the CDR3 reads CASSPWTGGEEKLFF. The CDR3 DNA follows: TGTGCCAGCAGTCCCTGGACAGGGGGCGAGGAAAAACTGTTTTTT. The full variable domain, its missing parts supplied by reference TRBV28 and TRBJ1-4, is DVKVTQSSRYLVKRTGEKVFLECVQDMDHENMFWYRQDPGLGLRLIYFSYDVKMKEKGDIPEGYSVSREKKERFSLILESASTNQTSMYLCASSPWTGGEEKLFFGSGTQLSVL.

This chain connects TRBV3-1 (or the pseudogene TRBV3-2) to TRBJ2-3; unclear D gene. The CDR3 extends over 14 amino acids. The V end lost 4 bases, the J end lost 4 bases, and 12 bases lay between the germline ends. Looked up from germline, CDR1 is LGHDT and CDR2 is YNNKEL (reference sequence). The CDR3 region has the DNA TGTGCCAGCAGCCGTGAGAGGTTCGCAGATACGCAGTATTTT. Its protein product is CASSRERFADTQYF.

The V and J genes are TRBV9 and TRBJ1-2; the D gene is possibly TRBD1 (6 bases). Trimming removed 0 bases from V and 4 bases from J, with 10 bases in between. The CDR3 is 14 residues long. CDR1 SGDLS and CDR2 YYNGEE come from the germline V gene. The CDR3, as DNA: TGTGCCAGCAGCGTAGAGGGGACATCCTATGGCTACACCTTC. Amino acid sequence: CASSVEGTSYGYTF.

The chain joins TRBV6-2 or TRBV6-3 to TRBJ2-7; 10 nucleotides agree with TRBD2. V trimming: 2 bases; J trimming: 5 bases; junction bases outside the gene matches: 12. CDR3 length: 17 amino acids. Looked up from germline, CDR1 is MNHEY and CDR2 is SVGEGT. The CDR3: CASSYAASGSSGDEQYF. The CDR3 DNA sequence: TGTGCCAGCAGTTACGCGGCTAGCGGGAGCTCCGGCGACGAGCAGTACTTC.

The genes are TRBV14 and TRBJ2-7, with D unresolved. The V and J ends lost 4 bases and 8 bases respectively, with 15 bases between them. CDR3 length: 13 residues. The germline gives CDR1 SGHDN, CDR2 FVKESK. CDR3 sequence: CASSLPPPTKQYF. CDR3 bases: TGTGCCAGCAGCCTACCTCCTCCTACCAAGCAGTACTTC.

This chain uses TRBV5-6 with TRBJ1-1; TRBD1 agrees at 7 bases. This CDR3 region has 13 residues. Germline V gene data show CDR1 as SGHDT and CDR2 as YYEEEE. After removal of 2 bases from V and 11 bases from J, the junction contained 9 bases not matched to a gene. CDR3 protein: CASSLSTGNAAFF. CDR3 in DNA: TGTGCCAGCAGCTTATCGACAGGGAATGCGGCTTTCTTT.

The rearrangement joins TRBV5-1 to TRBJ2-2; D is perhaps TRBD1 (6 bases). Looked up from germline, CDR1 is SGHRS and CDR2 is YFSETQ. The CDR3 consists of 13 residues. Between the trimmed V and J ends, which lost 10 bases and 4 bases, there was a span of 14 bases. The CDR3 DNA is TGCGCCCCCTCAAACAGGGCCACCGGGGAGCTGTTTTTT. It yields the protein CAPSNRATGELFF. Using reference TRBV5-1 and TRBJ2-2 for the parts outside the CDR3, the full variable domain is KAGVTQTPRYLIKTRGQQVTLSCSPISGHRSVSWYQQTPGQGLQFLFEYFSETQRNKGNFPGRFSGRQFSNSRSEMNVSTLELGDSALYLCAPSNRATGELFFGEGSRLTVL.

The chain has TRBV7-2 and TRBJ1-5; D is possibly TRBD1 (5 bases). The germline CDR1 and CDR2 sequences are SGHTA and FQGNSA. CDR3 length: 14 amino acids. V lost 8 bases, J lost 7 bases, and 18 bases lay in between. CDR3 DNA sequence: TGTGCCAGCGCCCCGACCAGGGCGAAACAGCCCCAGCATTTT. Its translation: CASAPTRAKQPQHF.

In DNA form, the CDR3 reads TGTGCCAGCTCATACCCCTCGGGACATAACTACGAGCAGTACTTC. Translated, it gives CASSYPSGHNYEQYF. This chain uses TRBV18 with TRBJ2-7; tentatively, D is TRBD1 (6 bases). Per the germline V gene, CDR1 is KGHSH and CDR2 is LQKENI. V shed 5 bases and J shed 3 bases, with 17 bases lying between them. This CDR3 is 15 amino acids long.

V and J are TRBV6-5 and TRBJ1-5; D is ambiguous. Per germline, CDR1 MNHEY and CDR2 SVGAGI. Trimming removed 10 bases from V and 0 bases from J, with 13 bases in between. This CDR3 has 14 amino acids. The CDR3: CAIQEAYSNQPQHF. CDR3 in DNA: TGTGCCATCCAGGAAGCCTATAGCAATCAGCCCCAGCATTTT.